A selection of T cell receptor beta chains follows, all from one sample in a study of T cell responses to AZD1222 COVID-19 vaccine. The repertoire was sequenced with immunoSEQ multiplex PCR; TCRdb's copy has only in-frame clones and lacks some. The sample includes 90,000 to 110,000 clones, around 87% of them seen just once. The specimen was peripheral blood, collected 28 days after the second AZD1222 dose. The receptors come from an adult who received the AZD1222 COVID-19 vaccine. Both conserved end residues are part of each CDR3. D genes are given only for firm matches. Clone sizes are given selectively: once, few, many, or a class where the clone is expanded.

J,V,size,D,CDR3,DNA
TRBJ2-5,TRBV30,.,.,CAWSVAGRRETQYF,TGTGCCTGGAGTGTAGCCGGGAGAAGGGAGACCCAGTACTTC
TRBJ2-5,TRBV5-4,.,TRBD1,CASSLQGATETQYF,TGTGCCAGCAGTCTACAGGGGGCTACTGAGACCCAGTACTTC
TRBJ2-2,TRBV7-2,.,TRBD1,CASSSGQGVTGELFF,TGTGCCAGCAGCTCAGGACAGGGCGTGACCGGGGAGCTGTTTTTT
TRBJ1-1,TRBV30,.,.,CACYRDGTEAFF,TGTGCCTGCTACAGGGACGGCACTGAAGCTTTCTTT
TRBJ2-5,TRBV10-3,few,.,CAISDTTVQETQYF,TGTGCCATCAGTGACACGACAGTCCAAGAGACCCAGTACTTC
TRBJ1-6,TRBV7-3,.,TRBD1,CASSFQGQGSPLHF,TGTGCCAGCAGCTTCCAGGGACAGGGATCACCCCTCCACTTT
TRBJ2-7,TRBV7-2,.,TRBD2,CASSLLTSGGAGEQYF,TGTGCCAGCAGCCTATTAACTAGCGGGGGGGCCGGGGAGCAGTACTTC
TRBJ2-2,TRBV3-1/TRBV3-2,.,.,CASSQRECRLVSISGELFF,TGTGCCAGCAGCCAAAGGGAGTGTCGACTAGTCTCGATTTCCGGGGAGCTGTTTTTT
TRBJ1-5,TRBV24-1,.,.,CATSGPWGNQPQHF,TGTGCCACCAGTGGGCCGTGGGGTAATCAGCCCCAGCATTTT
TRBJ2-7,TRBV11-2,.,.,CASSLEGSPNYEQYF,TGTGCCAGCAGCTTAGAGGGTTCCCCCAACTACGAGCAGTACTTC
TRBJ1-4,TRBV5-4,.,.,CAGHRLGEKLFF,TGTGCCGGGCATAGACTGGGCGAAAAACTGTTTTTT
TRBJ1-3,TRBV27,once,TRBD1,CASSPGQGMGSGNTIYF,TGTGCCAGCAGTCCCGGACAGGGAATGGGGTCTGGAAACACCATATATTTT
TRBJ2-7,TRBV3-1/TRBV3-2,.,TRBD2,CASSHQDSSGTSSYEQYF,TGTGCCAGCAGCCACCAGGACAGTTCCGGGACTAGCAGCTACGAGCAGTACTTC
TRBJ1-2,TRBV11-2,.,.,CASSLVRGGGGYTF,TGTGCCAGCAGCTTAGTACGGGGAGGAGGCGGCTACACCTTC
TRBJ1-5,TRBV11-2,.,.,CASSSLRGVGQPQHF,TGTGCCAGCAGCTCCCTTAGGGGGGTAGGTCAGCCCCAGCATTTT
TRBJ2-1,TRBV2,.,.,CATGVGIISYNEQFF,TGTGCCACGGGGGTTGGGATCATCTCCTACAATGAGCAGTTCTTC
TRBJ1-1,TRBV2,.,.,CASRSREGFGPEAFF,TGTGCCAGCAGAAGTCGAGAGGGCTTCGGCCCTGAAGCTTTCTTT
TRBJ2-3,TRBV3-1/TRBV3-2,.,TRBD2,CASSQDGGGLAGGLPDTQYF,TGTGCCAGCAGCCAAGATGGGGGTGGACTAGCGGGAGGCCTACCAGATACGCAGTATTTT
TRBJ2-7,TRBV19,once,.,CASSIDLRGAGTYEQYF,TGTGCCAGTAGTATTGACCTCCGGGGAGCCGGAACGTACGAGCAGTACTTC
TRBJ2-7,TRBV9,.,TRBD1,CASSVDDQGAQIREQYF,TGTGCCAGCAGCGTAGATGATCAGGGGGCGCAAATACGGGAGCAGTACTTC
TRBJ2-7,TRBV7-9,.,.,CASSLSNRVEQYF,TGTGCCAGCAGCTTATCGAACAGGGTCGAGCAGTACTTC
TRBJ2-1,TRBV19,.,.,CASSKPGPLEREQFF,TGTGCCAGTAGTAAACCGGGACCCCTTGAGCGTGAGCAGTTCTTC
TRBJ2-3,TRBV29-1,.,TRBD1,CSVGGGTGEADTQYF,TGCAGCGTTGGAGGGGGGACAGGGGAAGCAGATACGCAGTATTTT
TRBJ1-6,TRBV4-2,.,.,CASSQTLGDGNSPLHF,TGTGCCAGCAGCCAGACTTTGGGGGACGGGAATTCACCCCTCCACTTT
TRBJ1-5,TRBV12-3/TRBV12-4,once,.,CASSPKVWPQHF,TGTGCCAGCAGTCCAAAAGTGTGGCCCCAGCATTTT
TRBJ2-7,TRBV10-3,once,TRBD1,CAISEDPGQGRDEQYF,TGTGCCATCAGTGAAGACCCGGGACAGGGGAGGGACGAGCAGTACTTC
TRBJ2-7,TRBV30,once,TRBD1,CACDRDYEQYF,TGTGCCTGCGACAGGGACTACGAGCAGTACTTC
TRBJ1-1,TRBV7-3,.,.,CASSPRPREAEAFF,TGTGCCAGCAGCCCCAGACCCCGGGAAGCTGAAGCTTTCTTT
TRBJ1-1,TRBV28,.,.,CASSFAGEAFF,TGTGCCAGCAGTTTTGCGGGTGAAGCTTTCTTT
TRBJ2-5,TRBV6-2/TRBV6-3,.,TRBD1,CASSYSIEPGQQETQYF,TGTGCCAGCAGTTACTCGATTGAACCGGGACAGCAAGAGACCCAGTACTTC
TRBJ2-1,TRBV4-3,.,TRBD1,CASSRFSSSGTGSNNEQFF,TGCGCCAGCAGCCGATTTAGTTCGTCCGGGACAGGTTCCAACAATGAGCAGTTCTTC
TRBJ2-4,TRBV24-1,.,.,CATSENHRGGTKNIQYF,TGTGCCACCAGTGAGAACCACAGGGGGGGAACCAAAAACATTCAGTACTTC
TRBJ2-3,TRBV27,.,TRBD2,CASSLRLAGTDTQYF,TGTGCCAGCAGTTTACGTCTAGCGGGCACAGATACGCAGTATTTT
TRBJ1-2,TRBV6-5,.,.,CASSRTEDGYTF,TGTGCCAGCAGCCGGACAGAGGATGGCTACACCTTC
TRBJ1-1,TRBV3-1/TRBV3-2,.,.,CASSQRSQQGGTEAFF,TGTGCCAGCAGCCAGAGATCTCAGCAGGGAGGAACTGAAGCTTTCTTT
TRBJ2-7,TRBV11-2,.,.,CASSPTPYEQYF,TGTGCCAGCAGCCCGACCCCCTACGAGCAGTACTTC
TRBJ2-7,TRBV3-1/TRBV3-2,.,.,CASSSRSRGRIYEQYF,TGTGCCAGCAGCTCCCGGTCCCGCGGACGGATATACGAGCAGTACTTC
TRBJ1-3,TRBV7-9,.,.,CASNPEGGHGNTIYF,TGTGCCAGCAACCCTGAGGGGGGGCATGGAAACACCATATATTTT
TRBJ2-1,TRBV27,.,.,CASSLGGLEQFF,TGTGCCAGCAGTTTAGGGGGTCTTGAGCAGTTCTTC
TRBJ2-5,TRBV9,.,.,CASSVGPLAGPKETQYF,TGTGCCAGCAGCGTAGGCCCTCTCGCGGGGCCTAAAGAGACCCAGTACTTC
TRBJ2-1,TRBV7-8,.,TRBD1,CASSLGYRGRIYNEQFF,TGTGCCAGCAGCTTAGGCTACAGGGGGCGGATATACAATGAGCAGTTCTTC
TRBJ2-7,TRBV13,.,TRBD2,CASSGTSGTYEQYF,TGTGCCAGCAGCGGGACTAGCGGTACCTACGAGCAGTACTTC
TRBJ1-3,TRBV19,.,.,CASSIGRSVSGNTIYF,TGTGCCAGTAGTATAGGTCGGTCTGTCTCTGGAAACACCATATATTTT
TRBJ2-1,TRBV6-1,.,.,CASSEGSGSYNEQFF,TGTGCCAGCAGTGAAGGGTCAGGCTCCTACAATGAGCAGTTCTTC
TRBJ1-2,TRBV5-6,few,.,CASRSDGSNYGYTF,TGTGCCAGCAGATCCGACGGGAGTAACTATGGCTACACCTTC
TRBJ2-4,TRBV19,.,.,CASSIPVGRTLAKNIQYF,TGTGCCAGTAGTATCCCGGTTGGTCGGACCCTAGCCAAAAACATTCAGTACTTC
TRBJ2-7,TRBV5-6,.,.,CASSVTSFVYEQYF,TGTGCCAGCAGCGTTACTAGTTTCGTCTACGAGCAGTACTTC